This TCR beta chain derives from a study of T cells after yellow fever vaccination. This clonotype came up a few times. What it binds is unknown. As TCR cDNA was made by 5'RACE template switching, a universal primer site and UMIs were added. TCRdb re-called the 5' RACE reads with MiXCR, one entry per CDR3 protein. Counted here are about 260,000 distinct CDR3 sequences, 5.2% occurring once; the ten biggest clones make up more than 3%. General observations from the study: Reappearance after the booster was observed for most primary-vaccination clones (about 96% CD4, more than 70% CD8).

Trimming cost V 0 bases and J 7 bases, with 7 bases left between them. This CDR3 has 13 amino acids. Germline V gives CDR1 MNHNS, CDR2 SASEGT. The material was CD4+ T cells sorted from PBMCs, obtained on the day of the yellow fever booster vaccination. This TCR was recovered from a man in his late teens or twenties who received the YFV17D yellow fever vaccine. V gene TRBV6-1 combines with J gene TRBJ1-5; D is ambiguous. CDR3 in amino acids: CASSEAVRQPQHF. DNA of the CDR3: TGTGCCAGCAGTGAAGCCGTTAGACAGCCCCAGCATTTT.